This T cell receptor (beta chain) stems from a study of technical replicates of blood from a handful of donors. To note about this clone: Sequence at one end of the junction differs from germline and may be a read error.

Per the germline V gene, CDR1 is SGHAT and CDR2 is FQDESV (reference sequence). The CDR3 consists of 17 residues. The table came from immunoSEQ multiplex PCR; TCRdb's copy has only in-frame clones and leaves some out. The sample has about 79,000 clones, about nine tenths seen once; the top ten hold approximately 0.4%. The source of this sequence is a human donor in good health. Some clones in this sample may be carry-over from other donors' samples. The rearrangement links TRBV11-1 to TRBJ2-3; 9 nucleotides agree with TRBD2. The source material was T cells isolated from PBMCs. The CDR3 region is CTSSLFPSGKSTDTQYF. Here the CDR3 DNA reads TGTACCAGCAGCTTATTCCCTAGCGGGAAAAGCACAGATACGCAGTATTTT.